These 26 T cell receptor beta chains were all obtained from the same sample, sequenced in a study of blood T cell repertoires in COVID-19. Method: immunoSEQ multiplex PCR; TCRdb's copy keeps in-frame clones and lacks some. This table holds 300,000 to 350,000 clones, 75% to 95% found once. The sample comprised peripheral blood. Receptors originate from a woman in her 30s with COVID-19, enrolled during active disease.

The chain uses TRBV7-9 and TRBJ1-6; D is unclear. The CDR3 is made up of 15 amino acids. V was cut by 4 bases and J by 7 bases, with 14 bases left in between. The germline CDR1 and CDR2 sequences are SEHNR and FQNEAQ (reference sequence). The CDR3 loop is CASSWGEGGNSPLHF. Written as DNA, the CDR3 is TGTGCCAGCAGCTGGGGAGAGGGTGGGAATTCACCCCTCCACTTT.

This clone has a single count. This sample also contains other DNA sequences that code for the same CDR3. DNA for the CDR3: TGTGCCAGCAGCCAGGGAGGGGGTGAGCAGTACTTC. Protein: CASSQGGGEQYF. This chain links TRBV3-1 (or the pseudogene TRBV3-2) with TRBJ2-7; D is perhaps TRBD2 (7 bases). Between the trimmed V and J ends, which lost 3 bases and 7 bases, there was a span of 10 bases. CDR1 and CDR2 from the germline V gene are LGHDT and YNNKEL (reference sequence). The CDR3 length is 12 residues.

The chain joins TRBV10-3 to TRBJ2-5; 8 nucleotides match TRBD1. V dropped 4 bases and J dropped 1; count of bases not matched to a gene: 5. Germline CDR1 ENHRY, CDR2 SYGVKD. The CDR3 runs 15 residues. CDR3 nucleotide sequence: TGTGCCATCAGTGGGGGAACAGGGGGCCAAGAGACCCAGTACTTC. It translates to CAISGGTGGQETQYF.

V and J are TRBV5-1 and TRBJ2-7; 12 bases are a match to TRBD2. The CDR3 sequence is 17 residues long. Germline V gives CDR1 SGHRS, CDR2 YFSETQ. V lost 5 bases and J lost 4; bases outside the gene matches: 13. The CDR3 spells CASRPPPTSGRGYEQYF. CDR3 bases: TGCGCCAGCAGGCCCCCCCCGACTAGCGGGAGAGGGTACGAGCAGTACTTC.

The chain employs TRBV29-1 and TRBJ2-1; 7 bases agree with TRBD1. Germline lookup yields CDR1 SQVTM and CDR2 ANQGSEA. The CDR3 totals 14 residues. Unmatched junction bases numbered 8, after V lost 4 bases and J lost 5 bases. As DNA, the CDR3 is TGCAGCGTTGGGGGGACAGAGGTCAACAATGAGCAGTTCTTC. Its translation is CSVGGTEVNNEQFF.

This clone was detected once. The chain uses TRBV7-8 and TRBJ2-4, with 14 nucleotides matching TRBD2. The CDR3 loop spans 16 amino acids. CDR1 SGHVS and CDR2 FQNEAQ come from the germline V gene. V shed 5 bases, J shed 9 bases, and the junction held 9 bases outside the gene matches. The CDR3 here is CASSPTSGRALGIQYF. CDR3 DNA sequence: TGTGCCAGCAGCCCGACTAGCGGGAGGGCCTTGGGCATTCAGTACTTC.

The chain recombines TRBV15 with TRBJ1-2, with D perhaps TRBD1 (5 bases). The CDR3 totals 16 residues. V was shortened by 6 bases and J by 7 bases, with 24 bases between the two germline ends. CDR1 is LNHNV and CDR2 is YYDKDF in the germline V gene (reference sequence). In nucleotides, the CDR3 is TGTGCCACCAGGGGGATTTCGGAGGGGTCAGCTCGTGGCTACACCTTC. Amino acid sequence: CATRGISEGSARGYTF.

V usage is TRBV10-3 and J usage is TRBJ2-3, with 9 bases identical to TRBD1. The CDR3 extends over 15 amino acids. V shed 5 bases and J 3 bases; nucleotides not matched to a gene: 6. Germline V lookup: CDR1 ENHRY, CDR2 SYGVKD. CDR3 loop: CAISPGQGGTDTQYF. CDR3 DNA sequence: TGTGCCATCAGTCCGGGACAGGGAGGGACAGATACGCAGTATTTT.

V and J are TRBV10-3 and TRBJ1-3; D gene uncertain. From germline, CDR1 is ENHRY and CDR2 SYGVKD. CDR3 length: 12 amino acids. V lost 10 bases and J 0 bases, leaving 7 bases between the germline ends. CDR3 region: CATHSSGNTIYF. The DNA for the CDR3 is TGTGCCACCCACAGCTCTGGAAACACCATATATTTT.

The rearrangement joins TRBV4-3 to TRBJ1-5, with D unclear. The V end lost 0 bases, the J end lost 4 bases, and 10 bases lay between the germline ends. Germline V gene data show CDR1 as LGHNA and CDR2 as YSLEER. CDR3 length equals 15 residues. CDR3 protein: CASSQDSGRNQPQHF. The CDR3 DNA follows: TGCGCCAGCAGCCAAGATAGCGGGCGGAATCAGCCCCAGCATTTT.

The rearrangement joins TRBV19 to TRBJ2-1; TRBD1 might be the D (6 bases). Trimming took off 4 bases at V and 4 bases at J, with 11 bases between the two ends. The CDR3 length is 14 residues. CDR1 is LNHDA and CDR2 is SQIVND in the germline V gene (reference sequence). CDR3 in amino acids: CASSKEQGYNEQFF. The CDR3 nucleotides read TGTGCCAGTAGTAAAGAACAGGGATACAATGAGCAGTTCTTC.

This chain links TRBV24-1 with TRBJ1-5; 7 bases align to TRBD1. The length of the CDR3 is 14 residues. From germline, CDR1 is KGHDR and CDR2 SFDVKD. Trimming at V came to 7 bases and at J to 9 bases, leaving 11 bases not matched to a gene. The chain's CDR3 is CATSDTGAKRPQHF. CDR3 nucleotide sequence: TGTGCCACCAGCGACACAGGGGCCAAGAGGCCCCAGCATTTT.

The rearrangement uses TRBV5-3 and TRBJ2-3, with 10 bases matching TRBD2. TRBV5-3 is labeled an ORF, and its function is uncertain. The trim removed 1 base at V and 4 bases at J, leaving 15 bases unmatched. The CDR3 runs 19 residues. CDR3: CARSLSLAGDPGLADTQYF. Written as DNA, the CDR3 is TGTGCCAGAAGCTTGAGTCTAGCGGGAGACCCAGGACTGGCAGATACGCAGTATTTT.

The CDR3 sequence: CASSVGGTSYEKLFF. As DNA, the CDR3 is TGTGCCAGCAGCGTGGGGGGGACTTCCTATGAAAAACTGTTTTTT. The genes are TRBV9 and TRBJ1-4; possible D gene TRBD1, 5 bases. The CDR3 covers 15 residues. Trimming left V 2 bases short and J 6 bases short, with 14 bases between. The germline V gene encodes CDR1 SGDLS and CDR2 YYNGEE.

V usage is TRBV6-6 and J usage is TRBJ2-7, with D possibly being TRBD1 (6 bases). Trimming cost V 1 base and J 1 base, with 8 bases left between them. The CDR3 is 14 amino acids. Per the germline V gene, CDR1 is MNHNY and CDR2 is SVGAGI (reference sequence). CDR3 DNA sequence: TGTGCCAGCAGTTACTTTGGGACATCCTACGAGCAGTACTTC. This gives the protein CASSYFGTSYEQYF.

The chain has TRBV7-8 and TRBJ2-5; D might be TRBD2 (5 bases). Germline-derived CDR1 and CDR2 are SGHVS and FQNEAQ. Trimming cost V 5 bases and J 0 bases, with 13 bases left between them. This CDR3 comprises 15 residues. CDR3 loop: CASSPVAWDQETQYF. The CDR3 DNA is TGTGCCAGCAGCCCCGTAGCGTGGGACCAAGAGACCCAGTACTTC.

The V and J genes are TRBV9 and TRBJ2-7, with 7 bases identical to TRBD2. V gave up 1 base and J gave up 3 bases; unmatched junction bases: 10. Germline CDR1 reads SGDLS; CDR2 reads YYNGEE. The CDR3 runs 16 residues. The CDR3 loop reads CASSVRPSGNNYEQYF. Written as DNA, the CDR3 is TGTGCCAGCAGCGTACGGCCCAGCGGGAACAACTACGAGCAGTACTTC.

The rearrangement uses TRBV6-5 and TRBJ2-7, with D maybe TRBD2 (6 bases). Between the trimmed V and J ends, which lost 6 bases and 6 bases, there was a span of 12 bases. Germline CDR1 reads MNHEY; CDR2 reads SVGAGI. This CDR3 is 12 amino acids long. CDR3 bases: TGTGCCAGCAGCACCTCTAGCGTCGAGCAGTACTTC. Translation: CASSTSSVEQYF.

This clone was recorded only once. This rearrangement joins TRBV7-6 to TRBJ2-1; TRBD2 matches at 8 bases. CDR3 length: 15 residues. Germline V gene lookup returns CDR1 SGHVS and CDR2 FNYEAQ. J was trimmed by 5 bases and V by 0 bases; bases with no gene match: 3. The chain's CDR3 is CASSLAGLDDNEQFF. The DNA for the CDR3 is TGTGCCAGCAGCTTAGCGGGACTAGACGACAATGAGCAGTTCTTC.

This clone was recorded only once. The chain joins TRBV28 to TRBJ1-6; the match to TRBD1 covers 9 bases. The length of the CDR3 is 16 residues. J gave up 7 bases and V 4 bases, and 8 bases lay outside the gene matches. Per germline, CDR1 MDHEN and CDR2 SYDVKM. CDR3: CASSYVGGTGNSPLHF. For the CDR3, the DNA is TGTGCCAGCAGTTACGTTGGGGGGACAGGGAATTCACCCCTCCACTTT. The full variable domain, in which reference TRBV28 and TRBJ1-6 provide the parts outside the CDR3, is DVKVTQSSRYLVKRTGEKVFLECVQDMDHENMFWYRQDPGLGLRLIYFSYDVKMKEKGDIPEGYSVSREKKERFSLILESASTNQTSMYLCASSYVGGTGNSPLHFGNGTRLTVT.

This rearrangement joins TRBV29-1 to TRBJ2-3, with a tentative D call TRBD2 (5 bases). The CDR3 sequence is 14 residues long. Trimming took off 3 bases at V and 3 bases at J, with 13 bases between the two ends. Germline V gene lookup returns CDR1 SQVTM and CDR2 ANQGSEA. DNA for the CDR3: TGCAGCGTTGACAAGGGAGTAAGGACAGATACGCAGTATTTT. Translating gives CSVDKGVRTDTQYF.

The V gene is TRBV3-1 (or the pseudogene TRBV3-2), the J gene TRBJ1-2, with 11 positions matching TRBD1. Trimming at V came to 4 bases and at J to 7 bases, leaving 5 bases not matched to a gene. The CDR3 spans 14 residues. The germline gives CDR1 LGHDT, CDR2 YNNKEL (reference sequence). The CDR3 sequence: CASSPGQGARGYTF. In DNA form, the CDR3 reads TGTGCCAGCAGCCCCGGACAGGGGGCGCGTGGCTACACCTTC.

V and J are TRBV27 and TRBJ1-2; no definite D call. CDR3 length equals 15 residues. In germline, CDR1 is MNHEY, CDR2 SMNVEV (reference sequence). V dropped 2 bases and J dropped 6 bases, with 16 bases sitting between them. The CDR3 sequence: CASSLEGRHAHGYTF. In DNA, the CDR3 is TGTGCCAGCAGTTTAGAAGGCAGGCACGCCCATGGCTACACCTTC.

This sequence joins TRBV10-2 and TRBJ2-3, with 9 bases identical to TRBD2. After removal of 3 bases from V and 1 base from J, the junction contained 5 bases not matched to a gene. The CDR3 extends over 16 amino acids. Germline CDR1 is WSHSY and CDR2 is SAAADI. Here the CDR3 reads CASSDPAGGRTDTQYF. The CDR3 DNA reads as TGCGCCAGCAGTGACCCAGCGGGGGGCCGCACAGATACGCAGTATTTT.

CDR3 protein: CASSLELRTARESPLHF. The CDR3 DNA reads TGTGCCAGCAGCTTGGAACTACGGACAGCCCGGGAATCACCCCTCCACTTT. The chain links TRBV5-6 to TRBJ1-6; possibly TRBD1 for D (6 bases). CDR1 and CDR2 (germline): SGHDT, YYEEEE. The V gene lost 0 bases and the J gene lost 10 bases, with 20 bases spanning the gap. This CDR3 spans 17 amino acids.

Worth noting for this clone: The identical CDR3 is also encoded by other nucleotide sequences in the sample. The V call is TRBV28, the J call TRBJ1-2; possibly TRBD1 for D (6 bases). This CDR3 spans 12 amino acids. The V and J ends lost 3 bases and 5 bases respectively, with 7 bases between them. Germline loops: CDR1 MDHEN, CDR2 SYDVKM. The CDR3 loop is CASSFRGYGYTF. CDR3 in DNA: TGTGCCAGCAGTTTCAGGGGTTATGGCTACACCTTC.